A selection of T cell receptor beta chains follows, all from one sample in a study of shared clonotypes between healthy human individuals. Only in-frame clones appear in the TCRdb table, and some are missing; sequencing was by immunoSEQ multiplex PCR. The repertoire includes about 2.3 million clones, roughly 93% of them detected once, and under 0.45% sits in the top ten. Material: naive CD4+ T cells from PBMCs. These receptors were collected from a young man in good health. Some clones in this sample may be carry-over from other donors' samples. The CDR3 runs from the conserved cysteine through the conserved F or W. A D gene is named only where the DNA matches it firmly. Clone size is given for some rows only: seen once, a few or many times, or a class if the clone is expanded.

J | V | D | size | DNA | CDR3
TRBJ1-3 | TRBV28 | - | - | TGTGCCAGCAGTTTTGGCGGAAACACCATATATTTT | CASSFGGNTIYF
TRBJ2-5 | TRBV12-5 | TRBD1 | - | TGTGCTAGTGGCCAGGGGGCGGGAGAGACCCAGTACTTC | CASGQGAGETQYF
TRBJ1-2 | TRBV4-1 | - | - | TGCGCCAGCAGCCAAGAAGCCCAGGGCGGCGGCTACACCTTC | CASSQEAQGGGYTF
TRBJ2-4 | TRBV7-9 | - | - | TGTGCCAGCAGCTTAACGGCGCTAAACATTCAGTACTTC | CASSLTALNIQYF
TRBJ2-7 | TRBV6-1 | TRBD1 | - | TGTGCCAGCACTCGAAAGGGGGCACCCTACGAGCAGTACTTC | CASTRKGAPYEQYF
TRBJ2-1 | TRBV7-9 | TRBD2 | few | TGTGCCAGCAGCTTGACTAGCGGGGCCTACAATGAGCAGTTCTTC | CASSLTSGAYNEQFF
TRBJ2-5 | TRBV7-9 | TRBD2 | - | TGTGCCAGCAGCTTATGGACTAGCGGGAGGGCCGATGAGACCCAGTACTTC | CASSLWTSGRADETQYF
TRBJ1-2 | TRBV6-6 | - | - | TGTGCCAGCAGCCCCAAGGTTCCGGTCACCTTC | CASSPKVPVTF
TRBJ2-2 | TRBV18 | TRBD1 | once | TGTGCCAGCTCACCACCCCAGGGACAGACTCCCGGGGAGCTGTTTTTT | CASSPPQGQTPGELFF
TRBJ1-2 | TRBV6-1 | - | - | TGTGCCAGCAGTGGGCTAGGCTACACCTTC | CASSGLGYTF
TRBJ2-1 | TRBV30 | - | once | TGTGCCTGGATAATAGCGGCTTACAATGAGCAGTTCTTC | CAWIIAAYNEQFF
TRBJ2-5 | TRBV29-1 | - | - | TGCAGCGTTGCGGGCTTGCAAGGGGAGACCCAGTACTTC | CSVAGLQGETQYF
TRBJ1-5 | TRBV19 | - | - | TGTGCCAGTAGTGACACGGACTCCTCAATCAGATATCAGCCCCAGCATTTT | CASSDTDSSIRYQPQHF
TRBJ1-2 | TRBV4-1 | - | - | TGCGCCAGCAGCCATCCCTGGGACCGGGATGGCTACACCTTC | CASSHPWDRDGYTF
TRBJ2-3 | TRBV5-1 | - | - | TGCGCCAGCAGCTTCGGCCAACCAAGTGATACGCAGTATTTT | CASSFGQPSDTQYF
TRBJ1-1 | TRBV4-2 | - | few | TGTGCCAGCAGACCGGCGGGCCCGGGTCCTGAAGCTTTCTTT | CASRPAGPGPEAFF
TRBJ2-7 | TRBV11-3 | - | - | TGTGCCAGCAGCTTAGGGCCCACCTCCTACGAGCAGTACTTC | CASSLGPTSYEQYF
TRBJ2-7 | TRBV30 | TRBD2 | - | TGTGCCTGCCAAACCGGGACTAGCGGGAGAAGGTCGACTTACGAGCAGTACTTC | CACQTGTSGRRSTYEQYF
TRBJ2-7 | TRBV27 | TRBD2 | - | TGTGCCAGCAGTTTACGAGCGGGAGGGATCTCGGAGCAGTACTTC | CASSLRAGGISEQYF
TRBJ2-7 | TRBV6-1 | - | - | TGTGCCAGCAGGGCAGCATACGAGCAGTACTTC | CASRAAYEQYF
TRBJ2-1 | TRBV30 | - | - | TGTGCCTGGAGTCCTTTAACCTACAATGAGCAGTTCTTC | CAWSPLTYNEQFF
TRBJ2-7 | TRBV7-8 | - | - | TGTGCCAGCAGTACCAGGGGCTACGAATACGAGCAGTACTTC | CASSTRGYEYEQYF
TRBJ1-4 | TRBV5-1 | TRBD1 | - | TGCGCCAGCAGCTCGACGGGACAGGGGATGGGGGAAAAACTGTTTTTT | CASSSTGQGMGEKLFF
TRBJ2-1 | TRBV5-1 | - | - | TGCGCCAGCAGCCCTGGTCCGGGATCCGACACAGGTGAGCAGTTCTTC | CASSPGPGSDTGEQFF
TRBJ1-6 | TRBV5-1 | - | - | TGCGCCAGCAGCTTCAGGGGTGGCTCACCCCTCCACTTT | CASSFRGGSPLHF
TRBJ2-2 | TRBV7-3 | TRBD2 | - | TGTGCCAGCAGCTCAATAGCACTAGCGGGCACCGGGGAGCTGTTTTTT | CASSSIALAGTGELFF
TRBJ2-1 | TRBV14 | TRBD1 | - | TGTGCCAGCAGCCGGATCCGGGACAGGGAGTTCTTC | CASSRIRDREFF
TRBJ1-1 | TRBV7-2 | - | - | TGTGCCAGCAGCTTACGACGAAGCACTGAAGCTTTCTTT | CASSLRRSTEAFF
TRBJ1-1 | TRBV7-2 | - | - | TGTGCCAGCAGCTTAGGGTGGCAGCGGAACAGTGAAGCTTTCTTT | CASSLGWQRNSEAFF
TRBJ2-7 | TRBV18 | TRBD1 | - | TGTGCCAGCTCACCAGAGACAGGGCTGGGCGAGCAGTACTTC | CASSPETGLGEQYF
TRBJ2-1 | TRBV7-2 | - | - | TGTGCCAGCAGCCCACAGGGCTTTTCCTACAATGAGCAGTTCTTC | CASSPQGFSYNEQFF
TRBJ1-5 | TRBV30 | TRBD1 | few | TGTGCCTGGAGTGACAGGGGTGGCAATCAGCCCCAGCATTTT | CAWSDRGGNQPQHF
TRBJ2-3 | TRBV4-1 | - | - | TGCGCCAGCAGCCAAGGACTAGGGCAAAGCACAGATACGCAGTATTTT | CASSQGLGQSTDTQYF
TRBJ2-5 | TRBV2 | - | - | TGTGCCAGCAATTCCAGGGGAGAGACCCAGTACTTC | CASNSRGETQYF
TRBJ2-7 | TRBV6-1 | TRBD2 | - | TGTGCCAGCAGTGAGCAGGGACTAGCGGGAGTCGAGCAGTACTTC | CASSEQGLAGVEQYF
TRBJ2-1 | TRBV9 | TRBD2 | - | TGTGCCAGCAGCGTACCGGCGGGAGGGGATGAGCAGTTCTTC | CASSVPAGGDEQFF
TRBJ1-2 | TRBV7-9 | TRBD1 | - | TGTGCCAGCAGCTTACAGGGGGCAAATGGCTACACCTTC | CASSLQGANGYTF
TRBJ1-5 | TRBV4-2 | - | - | TGTGCCAGCAGCCCTGGAGGGCTTGGGAGCAATCAGCCCCAGCATTTT | CASSPGGLGSNQPQHF
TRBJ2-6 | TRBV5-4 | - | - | TGTGCCAGCAGCATGGACAGCTCTGGGGCCAACGTCCTGACTTTC | CASSMDSSGANVLTF
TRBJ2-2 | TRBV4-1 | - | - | TGCGCCAGCAGCCAAGGTGGGGGCCGCCGCGCCGGGGAGCTGTTTTTT | CASSQGGGRRAGELFF
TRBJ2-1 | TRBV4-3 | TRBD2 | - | TGCGCCAGCAGCCAAGACCCGGGAGGATCTTACAATGAGCAGTTCTTC | CASSQDPGGSYNEQFF
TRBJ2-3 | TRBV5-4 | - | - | TGTGCCAGCAGCCCGGGTGGGACTAGCACAGATACGCAGTATTTT | CASSPGGTSTDTQYF
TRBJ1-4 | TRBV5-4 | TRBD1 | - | TGTGCCAGCAGCTTGGCCCGGGACAGGGGGCAGATGGGTGAAAAACTGTTTTTT | CASSLARDRGQMGEKLFF
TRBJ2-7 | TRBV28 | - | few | TGTGCCAGCAGTTTATACTCCTACGAGCAGTACTTC | CASSLYSYEQYF
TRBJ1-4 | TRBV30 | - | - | TGTGCCTGGAGCGGGGACGCTAATGAAAAACTGTTTTTT | CAWSGDANEKLFF
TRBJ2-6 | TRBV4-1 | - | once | TGCGCCAGCGCAGGGGTTAGGGCCAACGTCCTGACTTTC | CASAGVRANVLTF
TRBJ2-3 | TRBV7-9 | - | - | TGTGCCAGCAGCTTATCCCGGAGCACAGATACGCAGTATTTT | CASSLSRSTDTQYF
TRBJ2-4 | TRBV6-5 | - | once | TGTGCCAGCAGTTACAAGGGTGGAGGGAAAAACATTCAGTACTTC | CASSYKGGGKNIQYF
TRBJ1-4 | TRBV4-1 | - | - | TGCGCCAGCAGCCAAGGGGGGGCGCAGAGTGAAAAACTGTTTTTT | CASSQGGAQSEKLFF